Listed below are T cell receptor beta chains from one sample, sequenced in a study of shared clonotypes between healthy human individuals. TCRdb's table, derived via immunoSEQ multiplex PCR, lists solely in-frame clones and lacks some. The table records around 640,000 clones, approximately 96% of them present only once. Material for sequencing was naive CD8+ T cells sorted from blood. These receptors came from a woman under 40 in good health. CDR3s include the opening cysteine and the closing phenylalanine or tryptophan. D genes are given only for firm matches. A row's size may be missing; if present it is once, few, many or a size class.

>TRBJ2-3|-|TRBV6-1|-
TGTGCCAGCAGTGAGTTGGGGGCCCACACAGATACGCAGTATTTT
CASSELGAHTDTQYF
>TRBJ2-1|-|TRBV13|-
TGTGCCAGCAGCTTAGAAGGACTAATAAGCGATGAGCAGTTCTTC
CASSLEGLISDEQFF
>TRBJ1-5|-|TRBV27|-
TGTGCCAGCAGTTTATCTCAGGGTCAGCCCCAGCATTTT
CASSLSQGQPQHF
>TRBJ1-4|-|TRBV28|-
TGTGCCAGCAGTTTATGGGAGGGGCCCCGGGGGATGTTTTTT
CASSLWEGPRGMFF
>TRBJ2-3|TRBD1|TRBV4-1|-
TGCGCCAGCAGCCAAGATCAGGACAGGGTGAAGGAGGAGGGTATCACAGATACGCAGTATTTT
CASSQDQDRVKEEGITDTQYF
>TRBJ2-2|TRBD2|TRBV7-9|-
TGTGCCAGCAGCCTTGGACTAGCCAGTTTCACCGGGGAGCTGTTTTTT
CASSLGLASFTGELFF
>TRBJ2-3|-|TRBV25-1|-
TGTGCCAGCAGTGCGGCCCGACAGTATTTT
CASSAARQYF
>TRBJ2-7|TRBD1|TRBV28|-
TGTGCCAGCACCCCGGCGGGACAGGGATCCTACGAGCAGTACTTC
CASTPAGQGSYEQYF
>TRBJ2-7|-|TRBV28|-
TGTGCCAGCAGTGCGACAGGATCCCCTTCATCCTACGAGCAGTACTTC
CASSATGSPSSYEQYF
>TRBJ2-1|-|TRBV6-5|-
TGTGCCAGCAGCTACTCAAGGGAGCAGTTCTTC
CASSYSREQFF
>TRBJ1-4|-|TRBV4-1|-
TGCGCCAGCAGCCTCCTAAGGGGGGAAAAACTGTTTTTT
CASSLLRGEKLFF
>TRBJ2-3|TRBD2|TRBV4-2|-
TGTGCCAGCTGCGATCAAGCGGGAGGGCCAGATACGCAGTATTTT
CASCDQAGGPDTQYF
>TRBJ2-7|TRBD2|TRBV11-2|-
TGTGCCAGCAGCCCTAGGTTCAGGGAGGGCGAGCAGTACTTC
CASSPRFREGEQYF
>TRBJ2-2|-|TRBV2|-
TGTGCCAGCAGCGGCGACAGTGCCACCGGGGAGCTGTTTTTT
CASSGDSATGELFF
>TRBJ1-1|-|TRBV7-6|-
TGTGCCAGCAGCTTATTCAGGGGCGGGAACACTGAAGCTTTCTTT
CASSLFRGGNTEAFF
>TRBJ2-7|-|TRBV21-1|-
TGTGCCAGCAACCCGGACCGGGTTTACGAGCAGTACTTC
CASNPDRVYEQYF
>TRBJ2-7|TRBD2|TRBV5-5|-
TGTGCCAGCAGCTTCCTTGCGGGAGCCTACGAGCAGTACTTC
CASSFLAGAYEQYF
>TRBJ2-7|-|TRBV4-1|-
TGCGCCAGCAGCCAAGTAGATGGAAGCTCCTACGAGCAGTACTTC
CASSQVDGSSYEQYF
>TRBJ2-5|-|TRBV11-2|-
TGTGCCAGCAGCTTTGAACAGGTACTCCAAGAGACCCAGTACTTC
CASSFEQVLQETQYF
>TRBJ2-7|TRBD1|TRBV11-2|-
TGTGCCAGCAGCTTAGATCAGGCAGGGGGCCTTTACGAGCAGTACTTC
CASSLDQAGGLYEQYF
>TRBJ1-4|-|TRBV28|-
TGTGCCAGCAGTTTTGGGTGGGGTCCTAATGAAAAACTGTTTTTT
CASSFGWGPNEKLFF
>TRBJ2-5|-|TRBV27|once
TGTGCCAGCAGTTTACCCCGTTTTGAGTACTTC
CASSLPRFEYF